Listed here are 26 T cell receptor beta chains from one sample, sequenced in a study of blood T cell repertoires in COVID-19. The table came from immunoSEQ multiplex PCR; TCRdb's copy has only in-frame clones and leaves some out. The table lists 150,000 to 170,000 clones, around 83% of them singletons. Sequenced input: peripheral blood. All receptors derive from a woman aged 60-70 years with COVID-19, enrolled during active disease.

The gene calls are TRBV19 and TRBJ2-2; the match to TRBD2 covers 7 bases. The germline V gene has CDR1 LNHDA and CDR2 SQIVND (reference sequence). Trimming at V came to 5 bases and at J to 6 bases, leaving 6 bases not matched to a gene. CDR3 length: 14 residues. CDR3 loop: CASSAARGAGELFF. The CDR3 DNA reads TGTGCCAGTAGTGCTGCACGGGGGGCCGGGGAGCTGTTTTTT. Full variable domain (rest looked up from reference TRBV19 and TRBJ2-2): DGGITQSPKYLFRKEGQNVTLSCEQNLNHDAMYWYRQDPGQGLRLIYYSQIVNDFQKGDIAEGYSVSREKKESFPLTVTSAQKNPTAFYLCASSAARGAGELFFGEGSRLTVL.

The chain uses TRBV14 and TRBJ1-1, with D unclear. The V gene's germline CDR1 is SGHDN and CDR2 FVKESK. There are 13 residues in the CDR3. V was pared by 0 bases and J by 5 bases, with 7 bases between. The chain's CDR3 is CASSQERVTEAFF. Written as DNA, the CDR3 is TGTGCCAGCAGCCAAGAGAGGGTGACTGAAGCTTTCTTT.

This rearrangement joins TRBV7-9 to TRBJ1-2; D call uncertain. CDR3 length: 12 amino acids. Trimming removed 1 base at V and 5 bases at J, with 5 bases between. Germline V gives CDR1 SEHNR, CDR2 FQNEAQ (reference sequence). In DNA, the CDR3 is TGTGCCAGCAGCTTAGATCGTTATGGCTACACCTTC. Its protein is CASSLDRYGYTF. Looking up the rest from reference TRBV7-9 and TRBJ1-2 gives the full variable domain: DTGVSQNPRHKITKRGQNVTFRCDPISEHNRLYWYRQTLGQGPEFLTYFQNEAQLEKSRLLSDRFSAERPKGSFSTLEIQRTEQGDSAMYLCASSLDRYGYTFGSGTRLTVV.

V gene TRBV4-1 combines with J gene TRBJ1-1; tentatively, D is TRBD1 (5 bases). Germline-derived CDR1 and CDR2 are MGHRA and YSYEKL. Trimming stripped 4 bases from V and 5 bases from J, with 14 bases between. The CDR3 is 14 amino acids. In DNA, the CDR3 is TGCGCCAGCAGCCCAATCCAGGGAGGGACTGAAGCTTTCTTT. This sequence encodes CASSPIQGGTEAFF.

The V call is TRBV7-2, the J call TRBJ2-6; D ambiguous. CDR3 length: 15 amino acids. V was clipped by 8 bases and J by 0 bases, with 11 bases between them. The germline CDR1 and CDR2 sequences are SGHTA and FQGNSA. CDR3 coding DNA: TGTGCCAGCGAGACCCCGGGCTCTGGGGCCAACGTCCTGACTTTC. Translating it yields CASETPGSGANVLTF.

The V call is TRBV12-3 or TRBV12-4, the J call TRBJ2-1, with D perhaps TRBD1 (5 bases). There are 12 residues in the CDR3. V was trimmed by 5 bases and J by 7 bases, leaving 9 bases between them. The CDR3 sequence: CASSTGQNEQFF. The CDR3 coding sequence is TGTGCCAGCAGTACCGGACAAAATGAGCAGTTCTTC.

This chain joins TRBV19 and TRBJ2-7, with D tentatively TRBD2 (7 bases). Germline V gene data show CDR1 as LNHDA and CDR2 as SQIVND (reference sequence). This CDR3 is 12 amino acids long. CDR3 bases: TGTGCACAGACGGGGGGCCGCTACGAGCAGTACGTC. Protein: CAQTGGRYEQYV.

CDR3 loop: CASSFGMGGEKLFF. CDR3 nucleotides: TGTGCCAGCAGTTTCGGGATGGGGGGTGAAAAACTGTTTTTT. This chain connects TRBV7-9 to TRBJ1-4; possibly TRBD1 for D (5 bases). Looked up from germline, CDR1 is SEHNR and CDR2 is FQNEAQ (reference sequence). The CDR3 runs 14 residues. V was trimmed by 6 bases and J by 7 bases, leaving 15 bases between them.

J is TRBJ1-2 and V is TRBV7-8; TRBD1 aligns across 8 bases. V trimming: 5 bases; J trimming: 0 bases; junction bases outside the gene matches: 5. This CDR3 comprises 15 residues. Germline CDR1 SGHVS, CDR2 FQNEAQ. The CDR3 is CASSPRTGTNYGYTF. Here the CDR3 DNA reads TGTGCCAGCAGCCCTCGGACAGGGACTAACTATGGCTACACCTTC.

The chain combines TRBV4-2 with TRBJ1-1, with 8 bases fitting TRBD1. The CDR3 covers 18 residues. The germline V gene encodes CDR1 LGHNA and CDR2 YNFKEQ. V shed 0 bases, J shed 1 base, and the junction held 10 bases outside the gene matches. In nucleotides, the CDR3 is TGTGCCAGCAGCCAAGATCCGTCCCGGACAGGGTGGAACACTGAAGCTTTCTTT. Its translation is CASSQDPSRTGWNTEAFF.

V usage is TRBV27 and J usage is TRBJ1-2, with 10 bases lining up with TRBD1. There are 15 residues in the CDR3. V trimming: 4 bases; J trimming: 4 bases; junction bases outside the gene matches: 6. CDR1 is MNHEY, CDR2 SMNVEV, per germline (reference sequence). CDR3 loop: CASSSPGQGIYGYTF. The CDR3 bases are TGTGCCAGCAGTTCACCGGGACAGGGGATCTATGGCTACACCTTC.

The V gene is TRBV15, the J gene TRBJ2-1, with 7 bases that match TRBD2. The germline gives CDR1 LNHNV, CDR2 YYDKDF (reference sequence). CDR3 length equals 15 residues. Unmatched junction bases numbered 2, after V lost 3 bases and J lost 0 bases. The CDR3 spells CATSRRTSSYNEQFF. The CDR3 DNA reads as TGTGCCACCAGCAGGCGGACTAGCTCCTACAATGAGCAGTTCTTC.

This clone was seen a few times. The chain has TRBV4-2 and TRBJ1-2, with 8 positions matching TRBD1. V gave up 0 bases and J gave up 3 bases; unmatched junction bases: 12. The CDR3 length is 18 residues. CDR1 is LGHNA, CDR2 YNFKEQ, per germline. CDR3 amino acids: CASSQEQDREVPHYGYTF. The DNA of the CDR3 is TGTGCCAGCAGCCAAGAGCAGGACAGGGAAGTCCCTCACTATGGCTACACCTTC.

The rearrangement uses TRBV3-1 (or the pseudogene TRBV3-2) and TRBJ1-1; perhaps TRBD1 as D (5 bases). The CDR3 runs 15 residues. V was pared by 0 bases and J by 3 bases, with 11 bases between. Germline V gene data show CDR1 as LGHDT and CDR2 as YNNKEL (reference sequence). The CDR3 DNA is TGTGCCAGCAGCCAAGATTGGGGGAGGGACACTGAAGCTTTCTTT. Translating gives CASSQDWGRDTEAFF.

This chain links TRBV2 with TRBJ2-5; 12 bases are a match to TRBD2. V lost 5 bases to trimming and J lost 5 bases; unmatched junction nucleotides: 3. From germline, CDR1 is SNHLY and CDR2 FYNNEI. The CDR3 loop spans 14 amino acids. This CDR3 is CASSSSGGAETQYF. In nucleotides, the CDR3 is TGTGCCAGCAGTTCTAGCGGGGGGGCCGAGACCCAGTACTTC.

The chain joins TRBV6-4 to TRBJ1-2; D is unresolved. The CDR3 sequence is 15 residues long. The germline V gene has CDR1 MRHNA and CDR2 SNTAGT. V was shortened by 2 bases and J by 7 bases, with 17 bases between the two germline ends. The CDR3 coding sequence is TGTGCCAGCAGTGACGGTGGAGGGCCGCGTAGTGGCTACACCTTC. This encodes CASSDGGGPRSGYTF.

V is TRBV29-1 and J is TRBJ2-2; possibly TRBD1 for D (7 bases). The CDR3 has 15 residues. V gave up 3 bases and J gave up 2 bases, with 13 bases separating them. Germline lookup yields CDR1 SQVTM and CDR2 ANQGSEA. As DNA, the CDR3 is TGCAGCGTTGACGGGGGACAGCCAAACACCGGGGAGCTGTTTTTT. It codes for CSVDGGQPNTGELFF.

V gene TRBV10-1 combines with J gene TRBJ2-5, with D unresolved. Per germline, CDR1 WNHNN and CDR2 SYGVQD (reference sequence). This CDR3 is 13 amino acids long. V lost 3 bases and J lost 4, with 9 bases in between. The CDR3 sequence is CASSDRSIETQYF. As DNA, the CDR3 is TGCGCCAGCAGTGACAGAAGTATAGAGACCCAGTACTTC.

This clone has more than one count but fewer than ten. J is TRBJ1-4 and V is TRBV3-1 (or the pseudogene TRBV3-2); D is perhaps TRBD1 (5 bases). This CDR3 has 14 amino acids. The V end was cut by 2 bases, the J end by 8 bases, with 12 bases between. Germline values: CDR1 LGHDT, CDR2 YNNKEL (reference sequence). CDR3 region: CASSQKGLREKLFF. CDR3 DNA: TGTGCCAGCAGCCAAAAGGGGTTACGGGAAAAACTGTTTTTT.

This sequence joins TRBV11-3 and TRBJ2-1; 7 nucleotides line up with TRBD2. V was pared by 1 base and J by 7 bases, with 7 bases of the junction left unmatched. Germline CDR1 is SGHNT and CDR2 is YENEEA. This CDR3 is built from 15 residues. CDR3 nucleotide sequence: TGTGCCAGCAGCTTAGGGGCGGGAGTAGGTAATGAGCAGTTCTTC. It specifies CASSLGAGVGNEQFF.

This clone was counted a single time. The chain uses TRBV2 and TRBJ1-2, with D perhaps matching TRBD1 (6 bases). Germline CDR1 and CDR2: SNHLY and FYNNEI. CDR3 length: 13 residues. V was cut by 1 base and J by 3 bases, with 6 bases left in between. The CDR3 is CASSEGTDYGYTF. The CDR3 DNA is TGTGCCAGCAGTGAAGGGACAGACTATGGCTACACCTTC.

This clone was seen more than once but under ten times. The V call is TRBV11-3, the J call TRBJ1-1, with D uncertain. Looked up from germline, CDR1 is SGHNT and CDR2 is YENEEA. The CDR3 consists of 13 residues. V was shortened by 1 base and J by 1 base, with 4 bases between the two germline ends. CDR3 bases: TGTGCCAGCAGCTTAGCCAGGAACACTGAAGCTTTCTTT. Its translation: CASSLARNTEAFF.

This clone was picked up a small number of times. V and J are TRBV19 and TRBJ1-2; 10 nucleotides agree with TRBD1. The ends lost 2 bases at V and 8 bases at J; junction bases unmatched: 8. CDR1 is LNHDA and CDR2 is SQIVND in the germline V gene (reference sequence). CDR3 length: 15 residues. CDR3 in amino acids: CASSIRGQGPNGYTF. CDR3 DNA sequence: TGTGCCAGTAGTATACGGGGACAGGGGCCCAACGGCTACACCTTC.

In DNA form, the CDR3 reads TGTGCCACCAGTGCGGGAGGGTACCAAGAGACCCAGTACTTC. Translation gives CATSAGGYQETQYF. The genes are TRBV24-1 and TRBJ2-5, with 8 bases aligning to TRBD2. J lost 0 bases, V lost 5 bases, and 1 base had no gene match. The CDR3 totals 14 residues. The germline CDR1 and CDR2 sequences are KGHDR and SFDVKD.

The rearrangement joins TRBV7-3 to TRBJ2-1; 10 bases fit TRBD2. Unmatched junction bases numbered 8, after V lost 2 bases and J lost 7 bases. Per germline, CDR1 SGHTA and CDR2 FQGTGA. The CDR3 has 16 amino acids. The CDR3 protein is CASSLQLAGVGNEQFF. For the CDR3, the DNA is TGTGCCAGCAGCTTACAGCTAGCGGGAGTGGGTAATGAGCAGTTCTTC.

Note on this clone: The sample carries other DNA sequences with the same CDR3. V gene TRBV5-1 combines with J gene TRBJ1-1; TRBD1 aligns across 7 bases. The CDR3 is made up of 14 amino acids. Germline loops: CDR1 SGHRS, CDR2 YFSETQ. The ends lost 3 bases at V and 0 bases at J; junction bases unmatched: 2. The CDR3 spells CASSSTGMNTEAFF. The CDR3, as DNA: TGCGCCAGCAGCTCGACAGGGATGAACACTGAAGCTTTCTTT.